The rows below give T cell receptor beta chains drawn from one sample of a study of blood T cell repertoires in COVID-19. TCRdb's table, derived via immunoSEQ multiplex PCR, lists solely in-frame clones and lacks some. The sample lists around 310,000 clones; roughly nine tenths were seen once. The material sequenced was PBMCs or T cells enriched from blood (not recorded which). The receptors shown here come from a woman in her 30s who had recovered from COVID-19. Each CDR3 is given with its conserved first and last residue. A D gene is named only where the DNA matches it firmly. Only part of the rows carry a size: once, few, many, or a class if the clone is expanded.

j_call: TRBJ1-2; d_call: TRBD1; clone_size: .; v_call: TRBV5-1; cdr3_aa: CASSLASSDREGGYTF; cdr3_nt: TGCGCCAGCAGCTTGGCAAGTTCTGACAGGGAAGGCGGCTACACCTTC
j_call: TRBJ1-1; d_call: TRBD1; clone_size: .; v_call: TRBV18; cdr3_aa: CASSSGQGGENTEAFF; cdr3_nt: TGTGCCAGCTCATCAGGACAGGGAGGTGAGAACACTGAAGCTTTCTTT
j_call: TRBJ1-5; d_call: .; clone_size: once; v_call: TRBV18; cdr3_aa: CASSPTTSNQPQHF; cdr3_nt: TGTGCCAGCTCACCAACGACATCCAATCAGCCCCAGCATTTT
j_call: TRBJ2-7; d_call: TRBD1; clone_size: .; v_call: TRBV2; cdr3_aa: CASSSGTGDLEQYF; cdr3_nt: TGTGCCAGCAGTTCCGGGACAGGGGATCTGGAGCAGTACTTC
j_call: TRBJ2-7; d_call: .; clone_size: .; v_call: TRBV20-1; cdr3_aa: CSARQGYEQYF; cdr3_nt: TGCAGTGCTAGGCAGGGCTACGAGCAGTACTTC
j_call: TRBJ1-2; d_call: .; clone_size: .; v_call: TRBV27; cdr3_aa: CASSLRGGYYGYTF; cdr3_nt: TGTGCCAGCAGTTTGCGGGGAGGGTACTATGGCTACACCTTC
j_call: TRBJ1-2; d_call: TRBD1; clone_size: once; v_call: TRBV4-1; cdr3_aa: CASSQDEGTGSANYGYTF; cdr3_nt: TGCGCCAGCAGCCAAGACGAGGGGACAGGGAGTGCTAACTATGGCTACACCTTC
j_call: TRBJ2-3; d_call: TRBD2; clone_size: .; v_call: TRBV10-3; cdr3_aa: CAISGLAGGAGDTQYF; cdr3_nt: TGTGCCATCAGCGGACTAGCGGGAGGTGCTGGAGATACGCAGTATTTT
j_call: TRBJ2-2; d_call: .; clone_size: .; v_call: TRBV4-3; cdr3_aa: CASSQNRAGSTGELFF; cdr3_nt: TGCGCCAGCAGCCAAAATAGGGCGGGGAGCACCGGGGAGCTGTTTTTT
j_call: TRBJ2-7; d_call: TRBD1; clone_size: .; v_call: TRBV6-6; cdr3_aa: CATNLGQREQYF; cdr3_nt: TGTGCCACCAACTTGGGACAGCGAGAGCAGTACTTC
j_call: TRBJ1-2; d_call: TRBD1; clone_size: .; v_call: TRBV4-2; cdr3_aa: CASSLDLSREGAGGDGYTF; cdr3_nt: TGTGCCAGCAGCCTAGACCTCTCGCGCGAGGGGGCGGGTGGTGATGGCTACACCTTC
j_call: TRBJ1-3; d_call: .; clone_size: .; v_call: TRBV29-1; cdr3_aa: CSVEAGYSGNTIYF; cdr3_nt: TGCAGCGTTGAGGCAGGCTACTCTGGAAACACCATATATTTT
j_call: TRBJ1-4; d_call: TRBD1; clone_size: .; v_call: TRBV28; cdr3_aa: CASSLGTGYREKLFF; cdr3_nt: TGTGCCAGCAGTTTAGGGACAGGGTATCGAGAAAAACTGTTTTTT
j_call: TRBJ1-5; d_call: TRBD1; clone_size: once; v_call: TRBV18; cdr3_aa: CASSRDREAQPQHF; cdr3_nt: TGTGCCAGCTCAAGGGACAGGGAGGCACAGCCCCAGCATTTT
j_call: TRBJ1-5; d_call: .; clone_size: .; v_call: TRBV19; cdr3_aa: CASSIGGSEQPQHF; cdr3_nt: TGTGCCAGTAGTATAGGAGGGAGCGAGCAGCCCCAGCATTTT
j_call: TRBJ2-1; d_call: TRBD2; clone_size: .; v_call: TRBV29-1; cdr3_aa: CSVEGGTSGLYNEQFF; cdr3_nt: TGCAGCGTTGAAGGCGGGACTAGCGGGCTTTACAATGAGCAGTTCTTC
j_call: TRBJ1-5; d_call: .; clone_size: .; v_call: TRBV4-2; cdr3_aa: CASSQVLAGDFNQPQHF; cdr3_nt: TGTGCCAGCAGCCAAGTACTGGCAGGCGATTTCAATCAGCCCCAGCATTTT
j_call: TRBJ1-2; d_call: .; clone_size: .; v_call: TRBV6-6; cdr3_aa: CASSYLDSAGYTF; cdr3_nt: TGTGCCAGCAGTTATTTAGACTCCGCGGGCTACACCTTC
j_call: TRBJ1-4; d_call: TRBD1; clone_size: .; v_call: TRBV9; cdr3_aa: CASSDQGAGDEKLFF; cdr3_nt: TGTGCCAGCAGCGACCAGGGGGCGGGGGATGAAAAACTGTTTTTT
j_call: TRBJ1-1; d_call: TRBD1; clone_size: .; v_call: TRBV7-2; cdr3_aa: CASSLDRVSTEAFF; cdr3_nt: TGTGCCAGCAGCCTAGACAGGGTAAGCACTGAAGCTTTCTTT
j_call: TRBJ1-3; d_call: .; clone_size: .; v_call: TRBV2; cdr3_aa: CASTAGYSGNTIYF; cdr3_nt: TGTGCCAGCACCGCGGGTTACTCTGGAAACACCATATATTTT
j_call: TRBJ1-5; d_call: .; clone_size: .; v_call: TRBV5-1; cdr3_aa: CASNRGSGNQPQHF; cdr3_nt: TGCGCCAGCAATAGGGGCTCTGGCAATCAGCCCCAGCATTTT
j_call: TRBJ2-7; d_call: TRBD1; clone_size: .; v_call: TRBV10-3; cdr3_aa: CAINQQGGSSYEQYF; cdr3_nt: TGTGCCATCAACCAACAGGGGGGTAGCTCCTACGAGCAGTACTTC
j_call: TRBJ2-7; d_call: TRBD1; clone_size: few; v_call: TRBV13; cdr3_aa: CASSYGQGRGYEQYF; cdr3_nt: TGTGCCAGCAGCTACGGACAGGGAAGGGGCTACGAGCAGTACTTC
j_call: TRBJ1-3; d_call: .; clone_size: .; v_call: TRBV19; cdr3_aa: CASTSGREAGNTIYF; cdr3_nt: .
j_call: TRBJ2-1; d_call: TRBD2; clone_size: .; v_call: TRBV4-1; cdr3_aa: CASSPGTSSYNEQFF; cdr3_nt: TGCGCCAGCAGCCCCGGGACTAGTTCCTACAATGAGCAGTTCTTC
j_call: TRBJ1-1; d_call: .; clone_size: .; v_call: TRBV5-6; cdr3_aa: CASSLGAGSNTEAFF; cdr3_nt: TGTGCCAGCAGCTTGGGGGCGGGATCGAACACTGAAGCTTTCTTT
j_call: TRBJ2-1; d_call: TRBD2; clone_size: .; v_call: TRBV7-2; cdr3_aa: CASSPTSTPSRAQFF; cdr3_nt: TGTGCCAGCAGCCCGACTAGCACCCCCTCGAGGGCCCAGTTCTTC
j_call: TRBJ2-1; d_call: .; clone_size: .; v_call: TRBV6-2/TRBV6-3; cdr3_aa: CASSLNRTPYNEQFF; cdr3_nt: TGTGCCAGCAGTCTTAACAGGACCCCCTACAATGAGCAGTTCTTC
j_call: TRBJ1-2; d_call: .; clone_size: .; v_call: TRBV3-1/TRBV3-2; cdr3_aa: CASSHQNSRYGYTF; cdr3_nt: TGTGCCAGCAGCCATCAAAACAGTAGGTATGGCTACACCTTC
j_call: TRBJ2-2; d_call: .; clone_size: .; v_call: TRBV28; cdr3_aa: CASSLPTGTNTGELFF; cdr3_nt: TGTGCCAGCAGTTTACCTACAGGCACGAACACCGGGGAGCTGTTTTTT
j_call: TRBJ1-1; d_call: .; clone_size: .; v_call: TRBV6-5; cdr3_aa: CASSYSQSQNTEAFF; cdr3_nt: TGTGCCAGCAGTTACTCGCAGTCCCAGAACACTGAAGCTTTCTTT